The 22 T cell receptor beta chains below all came from one sample that was sequenced in a study of T cell repertoires in cytomegalovirus infection. These receptors are not linked to any known antigen. TCRdb analysed the reads with MiXCR anew, one entry per CDR3 protein. The table shows around 99,000 distinct CDR3 sequences, with under 30% occurring only once. Sequencing was performed on CD8+ T cells from cultured PBMCs, taken from culture after CMV antigen stimulation. These receptors originate from a human donor in good health (CMV status not recorded). Some clones in this sample may be carry-over from other donors' samples.

Here the CDR3 reads CATSDLDLNTGELFF. The CDR3 DNA is TGTGCCACCAGTGACCTTGACTTAAACACCGGGGAGCTGTTTTTT. V usage is TRBV24-1 and J usage is TRBJ2-2; D remains ambiguous. The germline gives CDR1 KGHDR, CDR2 SFDVKD. The CDR3 spans 15 residues. Trimming removed 4 bases from V and 2 bases from J, with 10 bases in between.

The chain combines TRBV5-4 with TRBJ2-7, with a tentative D call TRBD1 (5 bases). Germline V CDR1 and CDR2: SGHNT, YYREEE (reference sequence). Trimming cost V 0 bases and J 5 bases, with 9 bases left between them. The CDR3 runs to 13 residues. CDR3 sequence: CASSLGGSDEQYF. The DNA of the CDR3 is TGTGCCAGCAGCTTGGGGGGCTCGGACGAGCAGTACTTC.

This clonotype was recorded a few times. This CDR3 is CASSLAGKNTGELFF. The CDR3 region has the DNA TGTGCCAGCAGCTTAGCGGGAAAGAACACCGGGGAGCTGTTTTTT. J is TRBJ2-2 and V is TRBV7-9; no clear D. The CDR3 is 15 residues long. CDR1 SEHNR and CDR2 FQNEAQ come from the germline V gene (reference sequence). V was pared by 0 bases and J by 1 base, with 6 bases between.

This clonotype has more than one count but fewer than ten. The rearrangement joins TRBV9 to TRBJ2-7; 8 bases are a match to TRBD1. V shed 1 base, J shed 4 bases, and the junction held 4 bases outside the gene matches. The length of the CDR3 is 14 residues. Germline loops: CDR1 SGDLS, CDR2 YYNGEE. The CDR3 bases are TGTGCCAGCAGCGTACATGGACAGGGATACGAGCAGTACTTC. Amino acids: CASSVHGQGYEQYF.

The chain recombines TRBV20-1 with TRBJ2-5; D unclear. The CDR3 runs to 11 residues. Trimming removed 6 bases from V and 6 bases from J, with 11 bases in between. In germline, CDR1 is DFQATT, CDR2 SNEGSKA (reference sequence). This chain's CDR3 is CSAPPGQTQYF. CDR3 nucleotides: TGCAGTGCCCCACCCGGCCAGACCCAGTACTTC.

In its sample, this clonotype was seen a few times. The chain combines TRBV7-8 with TRBJ2-1; D is possibly TRBD1 (6 bases). Germline values: CDR1 SGHVS, CDR2 FQNEAQ. The V gene lost 1 base and the J gene lost 3 bases, with 7 bases spanning the gap. The CDR3 runs 14 residues. The CDR3 loop is CASSLVGGYNEQFF. The CDR3, as DNA: TGTGCCAGCAGCTTAGTAGGGGGCTACAATGAGCAGTTCTTC.

This clonotype turned up a few times. The CDR3 is CASSTGLLPEAFF. The CDR3 region has the DNA TGTGCCAGCAGCACAGGGTTACTCCCTGAAGCTTTCTTT. This rearrangement joins TRBV11-2 to TRBJ1-1; the D gene is possibly TRBD1 (6 bases). The CDR3 has 13 amino acids. The V and J ends lost 5 bases and 6 bases respectively, with 13 bases between them. CDR1 and CDR2 (germline): SGHAT, FQNNGV.

This clonotype turned up a few times. The chain combines TRBV7-6 with TRBJ1-2; no reliable D call. Looked up from germline, CDR1 is SGHVS and CDR2 is FNYEAQ. V shed 6 bases and J shed 2 bases, with 13 bases lying between them. This CDR3 contains 14 residues. The CDR3 protein is CASSLGPANYGYTF. CDR3 nucleotides: TGTGCCAGCAGTCTCGGGCCAGCGAACTATGGCTACACCTTC.

This chain joins TRBV25-1 and TRBJ2-2; 7 nucleotides agree with TRBD2. Per the germline V gene, CDR1 is MGHDK and CDR2 is SYGVNS. Germline trimming cut 2 bases from V and 0 bases from J; bases unmatched to any gene: 6. The CDR3 contains 17 residues. The CDR3 is CASSELRDYANTGELFF. In nucleotides, the CDR3 is TGTGCCAGCAGTGAACTCCGGGACTACGCGAACACCGGGGAGCTGTTTTTT.

The V and J genes are TRBV2 and TRBJ1-1, with D perhaps TRBD1 (5 bases). V lost 8 bases and J 0 bases, leaving 13 bases between the germline ends. This CDR3 region has 14 residues. CDR1 is SNHLY and CDR2 is FYNNEI in the germline V gene. DNA for the CDR3: TGTGCCAGCGATTCGGGACTGTTGAACACTGAAGCTTTCTTT. This encodes CASDSGLLNTEAFF.

This clonotype was detected only a few times. The chain employs TRBV6-1 and TRBJ2-3; D is undetermined. Germline lookup yields CDR1 MNHNS and CDR2 SASEGT. Trimming took off 2 bases at V and 3 bases at J, with 12 bases between the two ends. This CDR3 has 15 amino acids. CDR3 loop: CASSEPLVRTDTQYF. CDR3 coding DNA: TGTGCCAGCAGTGAACCTCTAGTGCGGACAGATACGCAGTATTTT.

The chain couples TRBV7-6 to TRBJ2-7; no firm D call. V was clipped by 1 base and J by 6 bases, with 7 bases between them. The CDR3 loop spans 12 amino acids. CDR1 SGHVS and CDR2 FNYEAQ come from the germline V gene. The CDR3 loop is CASSLDRSEQYF. CDR3 nucleotides: TGTGCCAGCAGCTTAGACCGTTCCGAGCAGTACTTC.

This clonotype has only a few counts. The rearrangement links TRBV15 to TRBJ1-3; the D is unclear. The germline V gene encodes CDR1 LNHNV and CDR2 YYDKDF (reference sequence). The V gene lost 4 bases and the J gene lost 3 bases, with 13 bases spanning the gap. This CDR3 spans 15 amino acids. CDR3 sequence (DNA): TGTGCCACCAGCAAGCCTCAGGATGATGGAAACACCATATATTTT. Translating it yields CATSKPQDDGNTIYF. Full variable domain (remainder filled in from reference TRBV15 and TRBJ1-3): DAMVIQNPRYQVTQFGKPVTLSCSQTLNHNVMYWYQQKSSQAPKLLFHYYDKDFNNEADTPDNFQSRRPNTSFCFLDIRSPGLGDTAMYLCATSKPQDDGNTIYFGEGSWLTVV.

This clonotype was observed a few times. The chain joins TRBV11-2 to TRBJ2-3; 8 bases align to TRBD2. CDR3 length: 15 amino acids. CDR1 and CDR2 from the germline V gene are SGHAT and FQNNGV. V trimming: 1 base; J trimming: 6 bases; junction bases outside the gene matches: 6. In DNA form, the CDR3 reads TGTGCCAGCAGCTTAGGAGCGGGGGCGGGCGATACGCAGTATTTT. This gives the protein CASSLGAGAGDTQYF. Full variable domain (missing parts from reference TRBV11-2 and TRBJ2-3): EAGVAQSPRYKIIEKRQSVAFWCNPISGHATLYWYQQILGQGPKLLIQFQNNGVVDDSQLPKDRFSAERLKGVDSTLKIQPAKLEDSAVYLCASSLGAGAGDTQYFGPGTRLTVL.

This clonotype appeared many times. The genes are TRBV27 and TRBJ2-5, with 8 bases identical to TRBD2. The V gene end was trimmed by 5 bases and the J gene end by 5 bases; junction bases not matched to a gene: 13. Germline assignment: CDR1 MNHEY and CDR2 SMNVEV (reference sequence). The CDR3 loop spans 16 amino acids. The chain's CDR3 is CASSPLAVAGQETQYF. CDR3 sequence (DNA): TGTGCCAGCAGTCCGCTTGCGGTAGCGGGGCAGGAGACCCAGTACTTC.

This clonotype occurred many times. The V gene is TRBV7-6, the J gene TRBJ1-5, with D possibly TRBD1 on 5 matching bases. The ends were cut back, 3 bases at V and 5 bases at J, with 8 bases in the middle. This CDR3 region has 13 residues. Germline-derived CDR1 and CDR2 are SGHVS and FNYEAQ. The CDR3 loop reads CASSLGVYQPQHF. In nucleotides, the CDR3 is TGTGCCAGCAGCTTGGGGGTTTATCAGCCCCAGCATTTT.

The chain carries TRBV15 and TRBJ1-1; maybe TRBD1 (5 bases). The V end lost 0 bases, the J end lost 4 bases, and 15 bases lay between the germline ends. Germline V lookup: CDR1 LNHNV, CDR2 YYDKDF (reference sequence). This CDR3 comprises 16 residues. The CDR3 nucleotides read TGTGCCACCAGCAGAGATTGGGTAGGGGTTAGCACTGAAGCTTTCTTT. Translation gives CATSRDWVGVSTEAFF.

The chain carries TRBV6-5 and TRBJ2-7; possibly TRBD1 for D (6 bases). Deletions cut 5 bases from V and 2 bases from J, with 16 bases between. Germline assignment: CDR1 MNHEY and CDR2 SVGAGI. The CDR3 length is 15 residues. CDR3 loop: CASSPQGITAYEQYF. The CDR3 region has the DNA TGTGCCAGCAGTCCACAGGGAATAACGGCCTACGAGCAGTACTTC.

This clonotype was found many times. This chain connects TRBV12-3 or TRBV12-4 to TRBJ2-3; 8 bases agree with TRBD1. The CDR3 contains 12 residues. CDR3 bases: TGTGCGGACAGGGATATCACAGATACGCAGTATTTT. This translates into CADRDITDTQYF.

This clonotype was counted only a few times. This chain links TRBV28 with TRBJ2-3; 9 nucleotides agree with TRBD2. J was trimmed by 0 bases and V by 4 bases; bases with no gene match: 14. This CDR3 comprises 19 residues. CDR1 is MDHEN, CDR2 SYDVKM, per germline. The CDR3 region has the DNA TGTGCCAGCAGTTCCTGGAGTAGCGGGGGCCGTATAAGCACAGATACGCAGTATTTT. It specifies CASSSWSSGGRISTDTQYF.

The table lists this clonotype with a few counts. As DNA, the CDR3 is TGTGCCAGCAGCTTAGAGGGAGGGCAAGAGACCCAGTACTTC. As protein: CASSLEGGQETQYF. The V gene is TRBV7-9, the J gene TRBJ2-5; 7 bases align to TRBD2. Trimming removed 1 base from V and 2 bases from J; junction bases left unmatched: 1. CDR3 length: 14 amino acids. The germline gives CDR1 SEHNR, CDR2 FQNEAQ (reference sequence).

This sequence joins TRBV20-1 and TRBJ2-7; TRBD2 matches 8 bases. The CDR3 loop spans 12 amino acids. The J segment lost 2 bases and the V segment lost 6 bases, leaving 3 bases of the junction unmatched. Germline CDR1 DFQATT, CDR2 SNEGSKA (reference sequence). CDR3 nucleotides: TGCAGTGCCCAACTAGCGGCCTACGAGCAGTACTTC. This gives the protein CSAQLAAYEQYF.